These T cell receptor beta chains were read from a single sample in a study of T cell repertoires in cytomegalovirus infection. MiXCR was run by TCRdb on the reads, yielding one entry per CDR3 protein. The sample shows about 900,000 distinct CDR3 sequences, roughly 30% of them seen only once. Their antigens remain unidentified. This specimen consisted of cultured CD8+ T cells from PBMCs, obtained from culture after CMV antigen stimulation. The receptors derive from a human donor in good health (CMV status not recorded). Some clones in this sample may be carry-over from other donors' samples. Both conserved end residues are part of each CDR3. Each record gives: V gene, J gene, CDR3 length, clone size, D gene, CDR3 protein, CDR3 DNA. A D gene is named only where the DNA matches it firmly. Clone size is stated in some rows and not others, as once, few, many or a class when expanded.

v_gene: TRBV12-3/TRBV12-4; j_gene: TRBJ1-1; len: 13; abundance: many; d_gene: .; CDR3aa: CAAKTGIDTEAFF; CDR3nt: TGTGCCGCAAAAACAGGGATTGACACTGAAGCTTTCTTT
v_gene: TRBV11-2; j_gene: TRBJ2-3; len: 14; abundance: .; d_gene: .; CDR3aa: CASNLEVYTDTQYF; CDR3nt: TGTGCCAGCAACTTAGAGGTCTACACAGATACGCAGTATTTT
v_gene: TRBV27; j_gene: TRBJ2-1; len: 14; abundance: .; d_gene: .; CDR3aa: CASRSSGSRLEQFF; CDR3nt: TGTGCCAGCCGAAGTTCTGGGAGTAGACTTGAGCAGTTCTTC
v_gene: TRBV7-9; j_gene: TRBJ2-7; len: 14; abundance: few; d_gene: .; CDR3aa: CASSLINSFYEQYF; CDR3nt: TGTGCCAGCAGCTTAATAAACAGCTTCTACGAGCAGTACTTC
v_gene: TRBV6-5; j_gene: TRBJ2-1; len: 14; abundance: .; d_gene: .; CDR3aa: CASSSAKQGNEQFF; CDR3nt: TGTGCCAGCAGTTCGGCCAAACAGGGCAATGAGCAGTTCTTC
v_gene: TRBV6-1; j_gene: TRBJ2-6; len: 16; abundance: many; d_gene: .; CDR3aa: CATRVTAYSGANVLTF; CDR3nt: TGTGCCACCCGGGTGACAGCCTACTCTGGGGCCAACGTCCTGACTTTC
v_gene: TRBV19; j_gene: TRBJ1-3; len: 14; abundance: .; d_gene: .; CDR3aa: CASMGGGDGNTIYF; CDR3nt: TGTGCCAGTATGGGTGGAGGGGATGGAAACACCATATATTTT
v_gene: TRBV4-3; j_gene: TRBJ2-3; len: 15; abundance: .; d_gene: .; CDR3aa: CASSQESPFTDTQYF; CDR3nt: TGCGCCAGCAGCCAAGAGAGTCCTTTCACAGATACGCAGTATTTT
v_gene: TRBV12-5; j_gene: TRBJ2-7; len: 18; abundance: .; d_gene: .; CDR3aa: CASGLVLKPGVSSYEQYF; CDR3nt: TGTGCTAGTGGTTTGGTCCTAAAACCAGGGGTCAGCTCCTACGAGCAGTACTTC
v_gene: TRBV12-3/TRBV12-4; j_gene: TRBJ2-1; len: 13; abundance: .; d_gene: .; CDR3aa: CASRPASSNEQFF; CDR3nt: TGTGCCAGCAGGCCGGCATCATCCAATGAGCAGTTCTTC
v_gene: TRBV10-2; j_gene: TRBJ2-1; len: 13; abundance: .; d_gene: TRBD2; CDR3aa: CASVRGGVDEQFF; CDR3nt: TGCGCCAGCGTTCGGGGGGGGGTGGATGAGCAGTTCTTC
v_gene: TRBV13; j_gene: TRBJ2-1; len: 14; abundance: .; d_gene: TRBD1; CDR3aa: CASHGQGPYNEQFF; CDR3nt: TGTGCCAGCCATGGACAGGGACCCTACAATGAGCAGTTCTTC
v_gene: TRBV19; j_gene: TRBJ2-5; len: 16; abundance: few; d_gene: TRBD1; CDR3aa: CASSARQGYPEETQYF; CDR3nt: TGTGCCAGTAGCGCGAGACAGGGCTACCCTGAAGAGACCCAGTACTTC
v_gene: TRBV28; j_gene: TRBJ2-2; len: 18; abundance: .; d_gene: .; CDR3aa: CASSFPPRTDTNTGELFF; CDR3nt: TGTGCCAGCAGTTTCCCTCCGCGTACTGATACGAACACCGGGGAGCTGTTTTTT
v_gene: TRBV5-1; j_gene: TRBJ2-1; len: 14; abundance: few; d_gene: TRBD1; CDR3aa: CASSLWGTVNEQFF; CDR3nt: TGCGCCAGCAGCTTGTGGGGGACAGTCAATGAGCAGTTCTTC
v_gene: TRBV3-1; j_gene: TRBJ2-3; len: 16; abundance: .; d_gene: TRBD2; CDR3aa: CASSQDEAGSTDTQYF; CDR3nt: TGTGCCAGCAGCCAAGATGAAGCGGGAAGCACAGATACGCAGTATTTT
v_gene: TRBV18; j_gene: TRBJ2-1; len: 18; abundance: few; d_gene: TRBD1; CDR3aa: CASSQPIPIGQGGNEQFF; CDR3nt: TGTGCCAGCTCCCAACCAATACCGATCGGACAGGGGGGCAATGAGCAGTTCTTC
v_gene: TRBV7-9; j_gene: TRBJ2-1; len: 16; abundance: .; d_gene: .; CDR3aa: CASSLGSRGIYNEQFF; CDR3nt: TGTGCCAGCAGCTTGGGGTCAAGGGGTATTTACAATGAGCAGTTCTTC
v_gene: TRBV9; j_gene: TRBJ2-5; len: 15; abundance: once; d_gene: .; CDR3aa: CASSVEDKARETQYF; CDR3nt: TGTGCCAGCAGCGTAGAGGACAAGGCTCGGGAGACCCAGTACTTC
v_gene: TRBV7-9; j_gene: TRBJ2-7; len: 13; abundance: many; d_gene: TRBD1; CDR3aa: CASSPQGAAEQYF; CDR3nt: TGTGCCAGCAGCCCACAGGGGGCGGCCGAGCAGTACTTC
v_gene: TRBV11-2; j_gene: TRBJ2-5; len: 15; abundance: .; d_gene: TRBD1; CDR3aa: CASSLGQGTKETQYF; CDR3nt: TGTGCCAGCAGCCTTGGACAGGGGACTAAAGAGACCCAGTACTTC
v_gene: TRBV2; j_gene: TRBJ2-1; len: 15; abundance: .; d_gene: TRBD1; CDR3aa: CASSLPGQGGNEQFF; CDR3nt: TGTGCCAGCAGTCTCCCGGGACAGGGGGGTAATGAGCAGTTCTTC
v_gene: TRBV12-3/TRBV12-4; j_gene: TRBJ1-5; len: 16; abundance: .; d_gene: TRBD1; CDR3aa: CASSSRTGISNQPQHF; CDR3nt: TGTGCCAGCAGTTCGAGGACAGGGATTAGCAATCAGCCCCAGCATTTT
v_gene: TRBV15; j_gene: TRBJ1-1; len: 14; abundance: .; d_gene: .; CDR3aa: CATSRRAGDTEAFF; CDR3nt: TGTGCCACCAGCCGAAGGGCGGGAGACACTGAAGCTTTCTTT
v_gene: TRBV11-3; j_gene: TRBJ1-1; len: 13; abundance: .; d_gene: .; CDR3aa: CASAKEAWTEAFF; CDR3nt: TGTGCCAGCGCGAAGGAAGCGTGGACTGAAGCTTTCTTT
v_gene: TRBV4-3; j_gene: TRBJ1-6; len: 17; abundance: few; d_gene: .; CDR3aa: CASSQDPRVEAISPLHF; CDR3nt: TGCGCCAGCAGCCAAGATCCCCGCGTGGAGGCGATCTCACCCCTCCACTTT
v_gene: TRBV5-5; j_gene: TRBJ2-3; len: 15; abundance: many; d_gene: .; CDR3aa: CASSFSGALTDTQYF; CDR3nt: TGTGCCAGCAGCTTTAGCGGAGCACTCACAGATACGCAGTATTTT
v_gene: TRBV18; j_gene: TRBJ1-2; len: 15; abundance: few; d_gene: TRBD1; CDR3aa: CASSRQDRLGDGYTF; CDR3nt: TGTGCCAGCTCACGGCAGGACAGGTTGGGCGATGGCTACACCTTC
v_gene: TRBV7-6; j_gene: TRBJ2-1; len: 12; abundance: .; d_gene: .; CDR3aa: CASSLAQEEQFF; CDR3nt: TGTGCCAGCAGCTTAGCACAGGAAGAGCAGTTCTTC
v_gene: TRBV7-4; j_gene: TRBJ2-7; len: 12; abundance: few; d_gene: .; CDR3aa: CASSPLAHEQYF; CDR3nt: TGTGCCAGCAGCCCTCTAGCCCACGAGCAGTACTTC